This T cell receptor (beta chain) originates from a study of blood T cell repertoires in COVID-19. The CDR3 loop spans 13 amino acids. CDR1 and CDR2 from the germline V gene are GTSNPN and SVGIG (reference sequence). V was trimmed by 3 bases and J by 1 base, leaving 9 bases between them. Sequencing was performed with immunoSEQ multiplex PCR; in TCRdb, only in-frame clones are kept and a portion is missing. The table lists roughly 330,000 clones, around 87% of them singletons. The V call is TRBV30, the J call TRBJ1-1, with D possibly TRBD1 on 6 matching bases. The sequence was collected from a woman under 40 who had recovered from COVID-19. The sequencing input was PBMCs or T cells enriched from blood (not recorded which). CDR3 region: CAWSPGQNTEAFF. DNA for the CDR3: TGTGCCTGGAGCCCGGGACAGAACACTGAAGCTTTCTTT.